This TCR beta chain was recovered during a study of T-cell reconstitution after alpha-beta-depleted transplantation in children. Library preparation (for TCRbeta) was performed with unique molecular identifiers. TCRdb reprocessed the PCR reads with MiXCR, giving one entry per CDR3 protein. This table holds tens of thousands of distinct CDR3 sequences, 44% found once. Concerning this clonotype: Its antigen is unknown.

Findings and caveats of the study: A year post-transplant, T-cell counts and diversity derived mostly from newly produced T cells. At day 60, the high TCRbeta diversity found in some patients originated from recipient T cells and thymic progenitors that had survived. Expanded graft clones, several hundred of them, were reportedly the source of alpha-beta T cells about two months after transplant.

The ends lost 3 bases at V and 6 bases at J; junction bases unmatched: 14. The germline V gene has CDR1 LNHDA and CDR2 SQIVND (reference sequence). This CDR3 comprises 20 residues. This sequence joins TRBV19 and TRBJ2-1; 16 nucleotides line up with TRBD2. The sequencing here drew on PBMCs, mostly from graft donor cells, taken 360 days after TCRalphabeta/CD19-depleted stem cell transplant. This TCR was recovered from a male patient between 5 and 17 years old who had a stem cell transplant for acute lymphoblastic leukemia, so the T cells may come from the graft donor. The CDR3 here is CASSMLPGLAGGPISNEQFF. CDR3 nucleotides: TGTGCCAGTAGTATGCTTCCGGGACTAGCGGGAGGGCCAATCTCCAATGAGCAGTTCTTC.